By share, the clone carrying this TCR beta chain ranks as medium-sized. This specimen belongs to a study of T cell changes during pregnancy in multiple sclerosis. Clones were read by immunoSEQ multiplex PCR, and TCRdb kept only the in-frame ones, dropping some. This repertoire shows approximately 38,000 clones, 92% found once; its top ten account for more than 5%. V lost 3 bases, J lost 3 bases, and 15 bases lay in between. The germline gives CDR1 SEHNR, CDR2 FQNEAQ (reference sequence). This CDR3 contains 15 residues. Here the sequenced sample was CD8+ T cells from peripheral blood mononuclear cells, taken in the third trimester of pregnancy. The rearrangement links TRBV7-9 to TRBJ2-7, with D possibly being TRBD1 (6 bases). The TCR was taken from a female donor with multiple sclerosis, enrolled in a pregnancy study. CDR3: CASSFVGQRNYEQYF. CDR3 in DNA: TGTGCCAGCAGCTTCGTTGGACAGAGGAACTACGAGCAGTACTTC.